These 10 T cell receptor beta chains were all obtained from the same sample, sequenced in a study of cytomegalovirus exposure and HLA in healthy donors. The PCR ran on 60 Vbeta and 13 Jbeta primers. The protocol was immunoSEQ multiplex PCR, while the TCRdb copy is restricted to in-frame clones and leaves out a portion. The data contain 200,000 to 250,000 clones, over 75% of them singletons. Sequenced: PBMCs. The receptor set was obtained from a boy aged 10-17 years in good health and CMV-seronegative.

This rearrangement joins TRBV7-8 to TRBJ2-3; a weak D match, TRBD1 (6 bases). V lost 1 base and J lost 1, with 12 bases in between. The length of the CDR3 is 16 residues. Germline-derived CDR1 and CDR2 are SGHVS and FQNEAQ. The CDR3 protein is CASSLDRVGGTDTQYF. The CDR3 region has the DNA TGTGCCAGCAGCTTAGACAGGGTGGGGGGCACAGATACGCAGTATTTT.

This clone was picked up one time. The chain joins TRBV12-5 to TRBJ1-6, with a possible D match to TRBD1 (6 bases). From germline, CDR1 is LGHNT and CDR2 FRNRAP. The V gene lost 6 bases and the J gene lost 8 bases, with 11 bases spanning the gap. The CDR3 spans 13 residues. The CDR3 DNA is TGTGCTAGTGGGGGAGGGGGACATTCACCCCTCCACTTT. Its translation: CASGGGGHSPLHF.

The rearrangement uses TRBV14 and TRBJ2-1; possible D gene TRBD1, 6 bases. This CDR3 has 15 amino acids. The germline V gene encodes CDR1 SGHDN and CDR2 FVKESK. V gave up 4 bases and J gave up 7 bases, with 17 bases separating them. The CDR3 is CASSLRDRFRNEQFF. In DNA form, the CDR3 reads TGTGCCAGCAGCCTAAGAGACAGGTTTAGGAATGAGCAGTTCTTC.

Points on this clone: Germline is not matched at one junction end, which may reflect a read error. The rearrangement uses TRBV7-9 and TRBJ1-2; perhaps TRBD1 as D (5 bases). This CDR3 spans 14 amino acids. Germline CDR1 reads SEHNR; CDR2 reads FQNEAQ (reference sequence). The CDR3 region has the DNA TGTGCCGGCAGCTTATTGGGACGGGGGACTGGCTACACCTTC. Translating it yields CAGSLLGRGTGYTF. Looking up the rest from reference TRBV7-9 and TRBJ1-2 gives the full variable domain: DTGVSQNPRHKITKRGQNVTFRCDPISEHNRLYWYRQTLGQGPEFLTYFQNEAQLEKSRLLSDRFSAERPKGSFSTLEIQRTEQGDSAMYLCAGSLLGRGTGYTFGSGTRLTVV.

The chain is built from TRBV6-1 and TRBJ2-3, with TRBD2 matching 9 bases. CDR1 and CDR2 (germline): MNHNS, SASEGT. J was trimmed by 7 bases and V by 7 bases; bases with no gene match: 12. The CDR3 is made up of 15 amino acids. The CDR3 DNA reads TGTGCCAGCACTATACTAGCGGGCCCAGTGTATACGCAGTATTTT. Protein sequence: CASTILAGPVYTQYF.

This rearrangement joins TRBV5-1 to TRBJ2-6; D uncertain. The CDR3 totals 16 residues. The V end lost 0 bases, the J end lost 0 bases, and 7 bases lay between the germline ends. The V gene's germline CDR1 is SGHRS and CDR2 YFSETQ. CDR3 residues: CASSLAVSSGANVLTF. Here the CDR3 DNA reads TGCGCCAGCAGCTTGGCAGTAAGCTCTGGGGCCAACGTCCTGACTTTC.

The table lists this clone with a few counts. The chain links TRBV5-1 to TRBJ2-3; 11 positions agree with TRBD1. The CDR3 spans 16 residues. Germline values: CDR1 SGHRS, CDR2 YFSETQ. The junction had 7 bases not matched to a gene; V was cut back by 2 bases and J by 5 bases. DNA of the CDR3: TGCGCCAGCAGCTTCTCCGGGACAGGGGGAGGAGATACGCAGTATTTT. This sequence encodes CASSFSGTGGGDTQYF.

The rearrangement joins TRBV5-1 to TRBJ2-7, with TRBD2 matching 8 bases. Germline V lookup: CDR1 SGHRS, CDR2 YFSETQ. After removal of 1 base from V and 2 bases from J, the junction contained 11 bases not matched to a gene. CDR3 length: 17 residues. The CDR3 DNA reads as TGCGCCAGCAGCTTGTTCGGGCCCCGGGAGGGAACCTACGAGCAGTACTTC. It translates to CASSLFGPREGTYEQYF.

The V call is TRBV6-1, the J call TRBJ1-1, with 10 bases lining up with TRBD1. The trim removed 8 bases at V and 10 bases at J, leaving 7 bases unmatched. CDR3 length equals 12 residues. The germline gives CDR1 MNHNS, CDR2 SASEGT. CDR3 sequence: CASGDRGRAAFF. CDR3 in DNA: TGTGCCAGCGGCGACAGGGGGCGCGCAGCTTTCTTT.

The J gene is TRBJ2-5, the V gene TRBV5-6, with 9 nucleotides matching TRBD1. The CDR3 is 13 amino acids. Unmatched junction bases numbered 5, after V lost 4 bases and J lost 7 bases. Germline V gene data show CDR1 as SGHDT and CDR2 as YYEEEE. Here the CDR3 DNA reads TGTGCCAGCAGCGGGACAGGGCGGCGGACCCAGTACTTC. Translating it yields CASSGTGRRTQYF.